This TCR beta chain was captured by sequencing in a study of T cell responses to AZD1222 COVID-19 vaccine. Clones were sequenced by immunoSEQ multiplex PCR, and TCRdb holds only the in-frame ones, with some missing. The repertoire consists of more than 100,000 clones, with approximately 85% occurring once and the leading ten covering about 6.2%. V was cut by 4 bases and J by 5 bases, with 15 bases left in between. The CDR3 is made up of 14 amino acids. Germline V gene data show CDR1 as SGHRS and CDR2 as YFSETQ. This specimen was peripheral blood, taken on day 0 of AZD1222 vaccination. The chain employs TRBV5-1 and TRBJ1-1, with D possibly being TRBD1 (6 bases). The clonotype comes from an adult in good health. The CDR3 sequence is CASSLEGGGTEAFF. The CDR3 DNA sequence: TGCGCCAGCAGCCTCGAGGGGGGCGGAACTGAAGCTTTCTTT.